Listed below are T cell receptor beta chains from one sample, sequenced in a study of shared clonotypes between healthy human individuals. Using immunoSEQ multiplex PCR, the repertoire was profiled, and TCRdb retains in-frame clones only, with some absent. The sample carries 550,000 to 600,000 clones, roughly 72% recorded once. The specimen was PBMCs. The receptor source for this set is a woman in her 40s in good health. Some clones in this sample may be carry-over from other donors' samples. Both conserved end residues are part of each CDR3. The D gene is left open where the match is weak. A clone size is listed for some rows: how often the clone was seen (once, few, many), or a class if it is expanded.

clone_size	v_call	j_call	d_call	cdr3_nt	cdr3_aa
NA	TRBV19	TRBJ1-2	NA	TGTGCCAGTAGTATAAGGGTTCCGGATGGCTACACCTTC	CASSIRVPDGYTF
NA	TRBV7-2	TRBJ2-7	NA	TGTGCCAGCAGCTATAGCGGCCGCTACGAGCAGTACTTC	CASSYSGRYEQYF
NA	TRBV7-9	TRBJ1-2	TRBD1	TGTGCCAGCGGCTTAGGGTTCTGGGACAGGGCGAACTATGGCTACACCTTC	CASGLGFWDRANYGYTF
once	TRBV5-6	TRBJ1-4	NA	TGTGCCAGCAGCCTGTACGGGGGAACTAATGAAAAACTGTTTTTT	CASSLYGGTNEKLFF
NA	TRBV6-6	TRBJ1-2	TRBD1	TGTGCCAGCAGGGCAGGACAGGGGAGGGACTATGGCTACACCTTC	CASRAGQGRDYGYTF
NA	TRBV18	TRBJ2-7	NA	TGTGCCAGCTCAGCCACAGACTCATACGAGCAGTACTTC	CASSATDSYEQYF
NA	TRBV5-5	TRBJ2-7	TRBD1	TGTGCCAGCAGCTTGAGTCCAGGGGGCTCCTACGAGCAGTACTTC	CASSLSPGGSYEQYF
few	TRBV13	TRBJ2-7	TRBD2	TGTGCCAGCAGCTTAGGCGGTAGCGGGAGCTACGAGCAGTACTTC	CASSLGGSGSYEQYF
NA	TRBV5-1	TRBJ2-1	NA	TGCGCCAGCAGCTTACCGAACGGACAGAGCTCCTACAATGAGCAGTTCTTC	CASSLPNGQSSYNEQFF
NA	TRBV11-1	TRBJ2-5	NA	TGTGCCAGCAGCTTAATGGCAGGGGCTGTGGGAGAGACCCAGTACTTC	CASSLMAGAVGETQYF
NA	TRBV5-1	TRBJ1-1	NA	TGCGCCAGCAGCGCCGAACTCGCTTCGGACACTGAAGCTTTCTTT	CASSAELASDTEAFF
few	TRBV28	TRBJ1-5	NA	TGTGCCAGCACGTACCGGGACACACTAATTCAGCCCCAGCATTTT	CASTYRDTLIQPQHF
few	TRBV18	TRBJ2-5	TRBD1	TGTGCCAGCTCACCGTCCGGGACAGCTAAAGAGACCCAGTACTTC	CASSPSGTAKETQYF
NA	TRBV10-2	TRBJ2-1	NA	TGCGCCAGCAGTGAGAATTTGCGGTCTGGGGGTAATGAGCAGTTCTTC	CASSENLRSGGNEQFF
NA	TRBV9	TRBJ2-7	TRBD1	TGTGCCAGCAGCCGAGGACAGGGGGCTTACGAGCAGTACTTC	CASSRGQGAYEQYF
NA	TRBV19	TRBJ1-1	NA	TGTGCCAGTAGAACCCCCGGAGAGGGTAGCGCTGAAGCTTTCTTT	CASRTPGEGSAEAFF
NA	TRBV21-1	TRBJ2-3	NA	TGTGCCCGCGCTGCAGGACAGGGATCAGATACGCAGTATTTT	CARAAGQGSDTQYF
NA	TRBV9	TRBJ2-7	NA	TGTGCCAGCAGCGTAGCGGGGGACGAGCAGTACTTC	CASSVAGDEQYF
NA	TRBV6-6	TRBJ2-3	NA	TGTGCCAGCAGCAATAGCGGTCGCACAGATACGCAGTATTTT	CASSNSGRTDTQYF
NA	TRBV27	TRBJ1-5	NA	TGTGCCAGCAGTATATGGGGTCAGCCCCAGCATTTT	CASSIWGQPQHF
NA	TRBV19	TRBJ2-7	NA	TGTGCCAGTAGTATGGACAAATTTTACGAGCAGTACTTC	CASSMDKFYEQYF
NA	TRBV5-1	TRBJ2-2	TRBD2	TGCGCCAGCAGCTTAACGGAACTAGCGACCGGGGAGCTGTTTTTT	CASSLTELATGELFF
NA	TRBV2	TRBJ1-1	NA	TGTGCCAGCAGTGAGGACGGACGCTGGAACACTGAAGCTTTCTTT	CASSEDGRWNTEAFF
NA	TRBV5-5	TRBJ2-7	TRBD1	TGTGCCAGCAGGCCAGGGACAGCTAACTCCTACGAGCAGTACTTC	CASRPGTANSYEQYF
few	TRBV29-1	TRBJ1-4	TRBD1	TGCAGCGTTACGACAGGGGGTTTTGAAAAACTGTTTTTT	CSVTTGGFEKLFF
NA	TRBV28	TRBJ1-2	NA	TGTGCCAGCAGTTTACCAGACAGCTATGGCTACACCTTC	CASSLPDSYGYTF
NA	TRBV27	TRBJ2-1	NA	TGTGCCAGCAGTCCTGACGGGGGAGCTCGGAGCAGCAATGAGCAGTTCTTC	CASSPDGGARSSNEQFF
NA	TRBV5-1	TRBJ2-7	TRBD2	TGCGCCAGCAGCTTGGCCGTGACCAGCGGGAGTTCCAACGAGCAGTACTTC	CASSLAVTSGSSNEQYF
NA	TRBV7-3	TRBJ2-2	NA	TGTGCCAGCAGTGTTAGCGGCACCGGGGAGCTGTTTTTT	CASSVSGTGELFF
NA	TRBV6-1	TRBJ2-1	NA	TGTGCCAGCAGTGAAGCGCTCGGGACCTTCTACAATGAGCAGTTCTTC	CASSEALGTFYNEQFF
NA	TRBV15	TRBJ1-1	NA	TGTGCCACCAGCAGAGTACAGGGCGGGGGTTGGGTTACTGAAGCTTTCTTT	CATSRVQGGGWVTEAFF
once	TRBV4-1	TRBJ2-7	TRBD2	TGCGCCAGCAGCTCCCTAGCGGGAGTTAGATACGAGCAGTACTTC	CASSSLAGVRYEQYF
NA	TRBV2	TRBJ2-7	NA	TGTGCCAGCAGTGTCGATGGGGTCAATCACGAGCAGTACTTC	CASSVDGVNHEQYF
once	TRBV13	TRBJ2-5	NA	TGTGCCAGCAGCCAGTACCAAGAGACCCAGTACTTC	CASSQYQETQYF
NA	TRBV30	TRBJ1-3	NA	TGTGCCTGGAGTGTACGTAGGGTCCCTACCTCTGGAAACACCATATATTTT	CAWSVRRVPTSGNTIYF
NA	TRBV10-2	TRBJ2-7	NA	TGCGCCAGCAGTGACGTCGGCAGGGTGGGGTACGAGCAGTACTTC	CASSDVGRVGYEQYF
NA	TRBV30	TRBJ1-1	NA	TGTGCCTGGAGTGTACCCAGAGGGAACACTGAAGCTTTCTTT	CAWSVPRGNTEAFF
NA	TRBV10-3	TRBJ2-7	NA	TGTGCCATCAGTGAGTCTCGGGGAGACGAGCAGTACTTC	CAISESRGDEQYF
NA	TRBV21-1	TRBJ2-6	NA	TGTGCCAGCACCCTCGGACAGGGAACTGGGGCCAACGTCCTGACTTTC	CASTLGQGTGANVLTF
NA	TRBV23-1	TRBJ2-7	TRBD2	TGCGCCAGCACTCGACGGCCGGGGGGATGCTCGCGGGGTAACGAGCAGTACTTC	CASTRRPGGCSRGNEQYF
NA	TRBV11-2	TRBJ2-3	TRBD2	TGTGCCAGCAGCTCGGGACTAGCGGGTGGCACAGATACGCAGTATTTT	CASSSGLAGGTDTQYF
NA	TRBV7-2	TRBJ2-3	TRBD2	TGTGCCAGCAGCCCCCGGACTAGCGGGAACACAGATACGCAGTATTTT	CASSPRTSGNTDTQYF
few	TRBV6-5	TRBJ1-6	NA	TGTGCCAGCAGCCCTGGACCTCAGGTTTCACCCCTCCACTTT	CASSPGPQVSPLHF
NA	TRBV19	TRBJ2-5	NA	TGTGCCAGTAGTATTGGCGGGACCCCAGAAGAGACCCAGTACTTC	CASSIGGTPEETQYF
NA	TRBV7-2	TRBJ2-7	NA	TGTGCCAGCAGCCGACGAGATGGGGGTTCCTACGAGCAGTACTTC	CASSRRDGGSYEQYF
few	TRBV5-6	TRBJ2-3	TRBD1	TGTGCCAGCAGCTGGACAGGGGGAGGATCGGATACGCAGTATTTT	CASSWTGGGSDTQYF
NA	TRBV11-2	TRBJ2-6	NA	TGTGCCAGCAGCCGTGGGAACAGCCTCTCTGGGGCCAACGTCCTGACTTTC	CASSRGNSLSGANVLTF
NA	TRBV5-1	TRBJ1-1	NA	TGCGCCAGCAGCCCTACCCCGGCGGGGGAGGCTGAAGCTTTCTTT	CASSPTPAGEAEAFF
NA	TRBV18	TRBJ2-7	TRBD2	TGTGCCAGCTCACCCCCTAGCGGAACAAGGTACGAGCAGTACTTC	CASSPPSGTRYEQYF
NA	TRBV7-9	TRBJ2-2	NA	TGTGCCAGCAGCTTAGTAGCGGTCTCCGGGGAGCTGCTTTTT	CASSLVAVSGELLF
NA	TRBV7-9	TRBJ1-4	TRBD1	TGTGCCAGCAGCTTGGGGGGACAGGGTGAAAAACTGTTTTTT	CASSLGGQGEKLFF
many	TRBV29-1	TRBJ2-7	TRBD1	TGCAGCGTTGGACAGGGAAATATGTACTACGAGCAGTACTTC	CSVGQGNMYYEQYF
many	TRBV7-3	TRBJ2-7	TRBD2	TGTGCCCGGGGCCCGGCCGGGAGGGGCTACGAGCAGTACTTC	CARGPAGRGYEQYF
NA	TRBV9	TRBJ2-7	TRBD2	TGTGCCAGCAGCGTAGGGGGACTAGCGGGAGGGCTCTCCTACGAGCAGTACTTC	CASSVGGLAGGLSYEQYF
NA	TRBV28	TRBJ2-3	NA	TGTGCCAGCAGTCCCCAGCAGGGTGGGTCCACAGATACGCAGTATTTT	CASSPQQGGSTDTQYF
once	TRBV6-1	TRBJ2-4	NA	TGTGCCAGCTGCAGAGGGGTTGAGGGAAACATTCAGTACTTC	CASCRGVEGNIQYF
NA	TRBV19	TRBJ2-5	NA	TGTGCCAGTAGTGTGACAGGCCAAGAGACCCAGTACTTC	CASSVTGQETQYF